Listed below are T cell receptor beta chains from one sample, sequenced in a study of HIV-infected children after antiretroviral therapy interruption. One entry per CDR3 protein, called by TCRdb with MiXCR from the 3' RACE reads. This repertoire shows more than 85,000 distinct CDR3 sequences, 6.9% found once; its top ten account for 0.85% to 1.2%. The sequences come from CD45RA+ CD4+ T cells from PBMCs, pooled from several time points, collected from a donor given antiretroviral therapy, either interrupted or continuous. These receptors were taken from a pool of human donors with HIV. CDR3s include the opening cysteine and the closing phenylalanine or tryptophan. A D gene is named only where the DNA matches it firmly.

d_call j_call v_call cdr3_aa
- TRBJ2-6 TRBV20-1 CSAPPGPSSGANVLTF
- TRBJ1-5 TRBV5-6 CASSIRGLNQPQHF
- TRBJ1-1 TRBV18 CASSPPLGQNTEAFF
- TRBJ2-1 TRBV18 CASSLYGQTEDEQFF
- - TRBV10-1 CASSPDPGSYNEQYF
TRBD2 TRBJ2-1 TRBV28 CASTTRGLAGINEQFF
- TRBJ2-7 TRBV5-1 CASSFMKTDFFSYEQYF
TRBD1 TRBJ2-1 TRBV12-3/TRBV12-4 CASSRTGTGGSYNEQFF
TRBD2 TRBJ2-3 TRBV15 CATSRDIIRTSGMNTDTQYF
- TRBJ2-1 TRBV9 CASSRSLAGMDNEQFF
- TRBJ1-4 TRBV20-1 CSASLRANEKLFF
- TRBJ1-6 TRBV12-3/TRBV12-4 CASSSRDTYNSPLHF
- TRBJ1-1 TRBV12-3/TRBV12-4 CASSPSGLDTEAFF
- TRBJ2-1 TRBV12-3/TRBV12-4 CASTLSTWQVKFNEQFF
TRBD2 TRBJ2-7 TRBV20-1 CSASPSGSYEQYF
TRBD2 TRBJ2-3 TRBV7-2 CASSLDFTGGTSSTDTQYF
TRBD1 TRBJ2-2 TRBV6-9 CASSLRQGMGGELFF
TRBD1 TRBJ1-2 TRBV30 CAWSVQSGGGYTF
- TRBJ1-1 TRBV6-9 CASRYHRVAAFF
- TRBJ1-1 TRBV29-1 CSVAQGWWANTEAFF
- TRBJ1-1 TRBV10-3 CAISKIMNTEAFF
- TRBJ1-6 TRBV12-3/TRBV12-4 CASSYPGSPLHF
- TRBJ1-2 TRBV18 CASSPGADYGYTF
- TRBJ1-6 TRBV20-1 CSARDPKGYSPLHF
- TRBJ1-3 TRBV7-3 CASSLTGSGNTIYF
- TRBJ1-2 TRBV6-5 CASPRRARGDGYTF
- TRBJ1-1 TRBV20-1 CSALPTVNTEAFF
- TRBJ2-7 TRBV14 CASSQENMRNPLRLYEQYF
TRBD1 TRBJ1-4 TRBV29-1 CSVVTGTENLF
- TRBJ2-3 TRBV15 CATRIGGPYTDTQYF
- TRBJ2-5 TRBV6-2/TRBV6-3 CASSPDKRETQYF
- TRBJ2-5 TRBV29-1 CSVVRGGPGETQYF
TRBD1 TRBJ1-6 TRBV6-5 CASSSRDRIRTTPLHF
- TRBJ1-2 TRBV19 CASTPTYPNYGYTF
TRBD1 TRBJ1-5 TRBV7-2 CASSPGQGFVGNQPQHF
- TRBJ2-1 TRBV5-1 CASRDEGNEQFF
- TRBJ1-2 TRBV6-1 CASSEIGLTSGYTF
TRBD1 TRBJ2-3 TRBV12-3/TRBV12-4 CASRSYGWGQHTDTQYF
TRBD1 TRBJ2-1 TRBV7-2 CASSSGTGATGEQFF
TRBD2 TRBJ2-2 TRBV5-4 CATQRVAGDTGELFF
- TRBJ1-5 TRBV7-6 CASSPTWGSNQPQHF
TRBD2 TRBJ2-3 TRBV6-5 CASRVAGGTQYF